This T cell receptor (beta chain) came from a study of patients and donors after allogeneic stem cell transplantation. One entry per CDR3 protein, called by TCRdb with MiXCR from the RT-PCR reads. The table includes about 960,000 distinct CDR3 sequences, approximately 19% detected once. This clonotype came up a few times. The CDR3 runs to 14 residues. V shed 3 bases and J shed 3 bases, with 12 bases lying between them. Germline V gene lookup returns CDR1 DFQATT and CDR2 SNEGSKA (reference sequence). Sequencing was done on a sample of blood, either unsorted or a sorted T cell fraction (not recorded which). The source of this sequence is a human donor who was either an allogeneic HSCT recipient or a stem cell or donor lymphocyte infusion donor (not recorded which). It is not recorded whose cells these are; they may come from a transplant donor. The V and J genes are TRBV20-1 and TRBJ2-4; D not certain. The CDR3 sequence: CSASGGLGKNIQYF. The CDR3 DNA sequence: TGCAGTGCTAGTGGTGGGTTGGGCAAAAACATTCAGTACTTC.